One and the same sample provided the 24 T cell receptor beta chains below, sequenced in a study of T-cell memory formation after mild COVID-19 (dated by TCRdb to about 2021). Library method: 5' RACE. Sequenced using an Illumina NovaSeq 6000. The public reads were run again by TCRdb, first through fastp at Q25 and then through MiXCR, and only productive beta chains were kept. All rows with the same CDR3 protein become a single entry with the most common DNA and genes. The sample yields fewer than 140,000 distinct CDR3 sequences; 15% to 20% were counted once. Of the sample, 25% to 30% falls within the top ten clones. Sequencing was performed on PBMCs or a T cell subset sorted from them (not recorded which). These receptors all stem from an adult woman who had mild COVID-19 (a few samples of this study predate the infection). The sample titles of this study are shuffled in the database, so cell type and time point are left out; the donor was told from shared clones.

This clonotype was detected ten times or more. In DNA form, the CDR3 reads TGTGCCAGCAGTGAAGATTTGGGACACCCCGACCGGGAGCTGTTTTTT. Protein: CASSEDLGHPDRELFF. The chain has TRBV6-1 and TRBJ2-2; possibly TRBD1 for D (6 bases). The V and J ends lost 1 base and 9 bases respectively, with 18 bases between them. From germline, CDR1 is MNHNS and CDR2 SASEGT. The CDR3 spans 16 residues.

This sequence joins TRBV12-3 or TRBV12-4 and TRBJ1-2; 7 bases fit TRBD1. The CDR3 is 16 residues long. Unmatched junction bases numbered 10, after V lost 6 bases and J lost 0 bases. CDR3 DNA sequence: TGTGCCAGCAGCCCCGACAGGGATCCTTCTAACTATGGCTACACCTTC. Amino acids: CASSPDRDPSNYGYTF.

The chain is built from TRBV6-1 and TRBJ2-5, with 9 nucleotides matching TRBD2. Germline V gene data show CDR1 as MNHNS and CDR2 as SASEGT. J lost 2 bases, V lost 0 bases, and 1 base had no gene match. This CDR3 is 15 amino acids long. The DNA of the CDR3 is TGTGCCAGCAGTGAAGCTAGCGGGGGACAAGAGACCCAGTACTTC. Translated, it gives CASSEASGGQETQYF.

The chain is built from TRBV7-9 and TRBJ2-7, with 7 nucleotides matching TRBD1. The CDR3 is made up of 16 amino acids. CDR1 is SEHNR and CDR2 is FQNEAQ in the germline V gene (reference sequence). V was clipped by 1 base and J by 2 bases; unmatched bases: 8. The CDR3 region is CASSLVPTGLTYEQYF. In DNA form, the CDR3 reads TGTGCCAGCAGCTTAGTCCCGACAGGGCTAACCTACGAGCAGTACTTC.

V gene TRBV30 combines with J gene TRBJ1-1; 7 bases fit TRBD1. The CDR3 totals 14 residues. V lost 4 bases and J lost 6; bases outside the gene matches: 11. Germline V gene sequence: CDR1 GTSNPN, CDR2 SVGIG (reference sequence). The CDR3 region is CAWNTPTGWAEAFF. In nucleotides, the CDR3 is TGTGCCTGGAACACACCGACAGGGTGGGCTGAAGCTTTCTTT.

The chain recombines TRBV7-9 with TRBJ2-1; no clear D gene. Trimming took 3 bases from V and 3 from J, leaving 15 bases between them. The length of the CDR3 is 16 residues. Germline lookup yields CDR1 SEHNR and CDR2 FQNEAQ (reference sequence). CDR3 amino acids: CASSFYIQRHYNEQFF. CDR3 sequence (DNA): TGTGCCAGCAGCTTTTACATTCAAAGGCACTACAATGAGCAGTTCTTC.

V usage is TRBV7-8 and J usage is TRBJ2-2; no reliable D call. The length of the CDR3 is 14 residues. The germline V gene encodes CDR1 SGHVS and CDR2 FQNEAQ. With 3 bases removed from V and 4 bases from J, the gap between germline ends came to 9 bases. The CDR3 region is CASSLSVGTGELFF. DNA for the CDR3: TGTGCCAGCAGCTTGAGTGTGGGCACCGGGGAGCTGTTTTTT.

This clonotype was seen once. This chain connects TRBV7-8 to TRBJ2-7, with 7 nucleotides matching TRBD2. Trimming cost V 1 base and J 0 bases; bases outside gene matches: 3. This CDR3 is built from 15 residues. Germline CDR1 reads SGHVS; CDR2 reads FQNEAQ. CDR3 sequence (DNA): TGTGCCAGCAGCTTAGAGCGGGGTACCTCCTACGAGCAGTACTTC. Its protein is CASSLERGTSYEQYF.

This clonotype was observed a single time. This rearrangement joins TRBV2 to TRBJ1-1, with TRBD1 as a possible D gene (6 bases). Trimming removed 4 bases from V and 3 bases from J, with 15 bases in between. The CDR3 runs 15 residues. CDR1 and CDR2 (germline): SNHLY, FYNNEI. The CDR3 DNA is TGTGCCAGCAGTGGCGACAGGTTTGGTGACACTGAAGCTTTCTTT. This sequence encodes CASSGDRFGDTEAFF.

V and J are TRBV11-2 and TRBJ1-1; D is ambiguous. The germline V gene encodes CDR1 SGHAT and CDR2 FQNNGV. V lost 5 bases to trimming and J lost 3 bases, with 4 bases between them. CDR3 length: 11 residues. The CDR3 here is CASSPYTEAFF. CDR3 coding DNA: TGTGCCAGCAGCCCTTACACTGAAGCTTTCTTT.

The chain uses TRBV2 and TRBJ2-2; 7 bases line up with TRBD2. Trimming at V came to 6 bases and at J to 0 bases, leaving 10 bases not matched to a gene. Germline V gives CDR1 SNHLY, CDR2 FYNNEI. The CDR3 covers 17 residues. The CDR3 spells CASSNGWGTTNTGELFF. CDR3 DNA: TGTGCCAGCAGCAACGGTTGGGGGACTACGAACACCGGGGAGCTGTTTTTT.

DNA of the CDR3: TGTGCCAGCAGTCCCCAGGGTCGAAGCACAGATACGCAGTATTTT. The encoded protein is CASSPQGRSTDTQYF. V gene TRBV12-3 or TRBV12-4 combines with J gene TRBJ2-3; D may be TRBD1 (5 bases). The V end lost 5 bases, the J end lost 0 bases, and 12 bases lay between the germline ends. CDR3 size: 15 residues.

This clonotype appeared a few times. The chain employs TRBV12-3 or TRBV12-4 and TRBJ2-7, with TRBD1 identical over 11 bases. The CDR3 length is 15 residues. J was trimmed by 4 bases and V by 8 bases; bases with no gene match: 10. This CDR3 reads CASRSLRDRGYEQYF. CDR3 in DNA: TGTGCCAGCCGATCCTTGAGGGACAGGGGGTACGAGCAGTACTTC.

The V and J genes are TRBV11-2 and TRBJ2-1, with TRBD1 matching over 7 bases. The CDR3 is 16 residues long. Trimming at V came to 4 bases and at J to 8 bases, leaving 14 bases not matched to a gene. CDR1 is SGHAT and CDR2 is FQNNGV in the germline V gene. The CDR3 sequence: CASSSKRTGSFDEQFF. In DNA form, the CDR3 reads TGTGCCAGCAGCTCGAAAAGGACAGGTTCCTTCGATGAGCAGTTCTTC.

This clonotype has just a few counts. CDR3 sequence: CASSQEGEMNTEAFF. Here the CDR3 DNA reads TGTGCCAGCAGCCAAGAGGGGGAGATGAACACTGAAGCTTTCTTT. The V and J genes are TRBV4-2 and TRBJ1-1, with D tentatively TRBD1 (5 bases). In germline, CDR1 is LGHNA, CDR2 YNFKEQ. V was pared by 0 bases and J by 0 bases, with 8 bases between. The length of the CDR3 is 15 residues.

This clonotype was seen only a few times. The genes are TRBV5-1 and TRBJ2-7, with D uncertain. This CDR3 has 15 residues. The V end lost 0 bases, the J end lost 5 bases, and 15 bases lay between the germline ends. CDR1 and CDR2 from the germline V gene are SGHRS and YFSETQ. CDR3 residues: CASSLGGSLDDEQYF. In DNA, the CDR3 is TGCGCCAGCAGCTTGGGTGGCAGCCTGGATGACGAGCAGTACTTC.

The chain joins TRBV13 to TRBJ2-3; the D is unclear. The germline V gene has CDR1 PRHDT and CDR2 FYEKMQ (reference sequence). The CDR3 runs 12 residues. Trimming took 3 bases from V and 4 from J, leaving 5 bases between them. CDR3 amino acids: CASSFGSDTQYF. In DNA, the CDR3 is TGTGCCAGCAGCTTTGGGTCAGATACGCAGTATTTT.

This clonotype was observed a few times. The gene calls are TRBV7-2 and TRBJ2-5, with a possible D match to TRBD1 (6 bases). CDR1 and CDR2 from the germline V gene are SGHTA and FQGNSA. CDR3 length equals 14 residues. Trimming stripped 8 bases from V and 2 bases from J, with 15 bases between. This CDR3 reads CASSEDSEQETQYF. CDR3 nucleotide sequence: TGTGCCAGCTCCGAGGACAGCGAACAAGAGACCCAGTACTTC.

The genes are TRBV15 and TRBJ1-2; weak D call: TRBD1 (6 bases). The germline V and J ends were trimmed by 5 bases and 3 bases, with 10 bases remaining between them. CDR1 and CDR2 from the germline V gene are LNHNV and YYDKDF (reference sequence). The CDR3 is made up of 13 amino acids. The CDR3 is CATSGRQDYGYTF. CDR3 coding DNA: TGTGCCACCAGCGGGCGACAGGACTATGGCTACACCTTC.

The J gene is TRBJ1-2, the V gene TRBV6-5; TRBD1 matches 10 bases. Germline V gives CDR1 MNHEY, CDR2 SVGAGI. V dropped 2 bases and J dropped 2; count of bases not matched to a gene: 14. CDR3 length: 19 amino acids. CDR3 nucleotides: TGTGCCAGCAGTTACCAACCTCGGACAGGGGGATCGGTCAACTATGGCTACACCTTC. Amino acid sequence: CASSYQPRTGGSVNYGYTF.

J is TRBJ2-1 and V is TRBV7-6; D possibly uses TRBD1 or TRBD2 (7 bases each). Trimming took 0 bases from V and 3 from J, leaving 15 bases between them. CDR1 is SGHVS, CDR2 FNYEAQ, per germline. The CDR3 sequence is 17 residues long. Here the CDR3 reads CASSLAPPRGGYNEQFF. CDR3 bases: TGTGCCAGCAGCTTAGCCCCTCCCAGGGGGGGCTACAATGAGCAGTTCTTC.

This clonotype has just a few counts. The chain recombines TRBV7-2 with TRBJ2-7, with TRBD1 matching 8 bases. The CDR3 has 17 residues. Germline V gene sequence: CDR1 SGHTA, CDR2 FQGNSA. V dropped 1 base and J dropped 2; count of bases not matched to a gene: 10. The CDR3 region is CASSLGRLGQGAYEQYF. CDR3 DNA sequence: TGTGCCAGCAGCTTAGGTCGATTAGGACAGGGTGCCTACGAGCAGTACTTC.

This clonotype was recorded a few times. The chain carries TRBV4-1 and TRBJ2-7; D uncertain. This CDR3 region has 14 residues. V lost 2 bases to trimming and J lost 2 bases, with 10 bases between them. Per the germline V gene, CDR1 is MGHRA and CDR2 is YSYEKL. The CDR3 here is CASSQPTSAYEQYF. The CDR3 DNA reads TGCGCCAGCAGCCAACCGACTTCGGCCTACGAGCAGTACTTC.

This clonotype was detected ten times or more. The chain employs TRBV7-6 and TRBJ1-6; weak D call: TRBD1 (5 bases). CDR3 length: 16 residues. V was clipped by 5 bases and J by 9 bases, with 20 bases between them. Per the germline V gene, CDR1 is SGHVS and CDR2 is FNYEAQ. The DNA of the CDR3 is TGTGCCAGCAGCCCCTCCGTAGCAGGGCTCGGTTCACCCCTCCACTTT. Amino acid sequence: CASSPSVAGLGSPLHF.